These 24 T cell receptor beta chains share one sample of origin, sequenced in a study of shared clonotypes between healthy human individuals (dated by TCRdb to 2018 to 2020). For the CD8 naive samples, CD45RO-negative cells were positively selected for CCR7, yielding a CD45RA+CCR7+ population from which TemRA cells were excluded. The protocol used for the library was the immunoSEQ multiplex PCR assay. What TCRdb holds here is the immuneACCESS table cut down to in-frame rearrangements. Part of the clones is not present; checked against another copy, under half of the missing clones reflect an unresolved V gene, and the others are unexplained. The sample table lists nearly 2 million clones, about 95% of them with a count of one. More than 0.95% of the sample belongs to the ten largest clones. Sequenced: naive CD8+ T cells sorted from blood. The cell subset or site label of this sample denotes: CD45RA+CCR7+. The receptors stem from a man younger than 30 in good health.

V is TRBV15 and J is TRBJ2-3, with a possible D match to TRBD2 (5 bases). Germline CDR1 is LNHNV and CDR2 is YYDKDF (reference sequence). V gave up 5 bases and J gave up 2 bases, with 14 bases separating them. CDR3 length equals 15 residues. The CDR3 nucleotides read TGTGCCACCAGCGGGTTAGCGCTGGCCACAGATACGCAGTATTTT. The encoded protein is CATSGLALATDTQYF.

The V call is TRBV5-1, the J call TRBJ2-1, with 10 bases identical to TRBD2. The CDR3 has 17 residues. CDR1 and CDR2 (germline): SGHRS, YFSETQ. J gave up 7 bases and V 3 bases, and 13 bases lay outside the gene matches. CDR3 loop: CASSSSKSGRAHNEQFF. The CDR3 DNA sequence: TGCGCCAGCAGCTCGAGTAAAAGCGGGAGGGCCCATAATGAGCAGTTCTTC.

The V call is TRBV2, the J call TRBJ2-2, with 8 bases lining up with TRBD2. The junction had 14 bases not matched to a gene; V was cut back by 0 bases and J by 2 bases. CDR3 size: 20 residues. CDR1 SNHLY and CDR2 FYNNEI come from the germline V gene. CDR3 in amino acids: CASSEAQLAARPINTGELFF. CDR3 DNA: TGTGCCAGCAGTGAAGCGCAACTAGCGGCCCGCCCTATAAACACCGGGGAGCTGTTTTTT.

The chain combines TRBV6-5 with TRBJ1-5; TRBD1 agrees at 7 bases. Trimming removed 2 bases from V and 6 bases from J; junction bases left unmatched: 7. The germline V gene has CDR1 MNHEY and CDR2 SVGAGI. CDR3 length: 15 amino acids. This chain's CDR3 is CASSYGTGAGQPQHF. CDR3 coding DNA: TGTGCCAGCAGTTACGGCACAGGGGCTGGTCAGCCCCAGCATTTT.

The chain is built from TRBV19 and TRBJ2-7, with D hard to call. The germline V gene encodes CDR1 LNHDA and CDR2 SQIVND (reference sequence). V lost 1 base and J 3 bases, leaving 10 bases between the germline ends. The CDR3 loop spans 14 amino acids. The CDR3, as DNA: TGTGCCAGTAGTATAGGTCCTCTAGGCTACGAGCAGTACTTC. Protein: CASSIGPLGYEQYF.

The chain uses TRBV7-8 and TRBJ1-4, with TRBD1 as a possible D gene (6 bases). V was shortened by 5 bases and J by 5 bases, with 15 bases between the two germline ends. This CDR3 is 15 amino acids long. The germline CDR1 and CDR2 sequences are SGHVS and FQNEAQ. The CDR3: CASSVLQGGNEKLFF. The CDR3 DNA is TGTGCCAGCAGCGTTCTACAGGGTGGGAATGAAAAACTGTTTTTT.

The chain combines TRBV7-8 with TRBJ1-1, with D perhaps TRBD1 (6 bases). Trimming cost V 4 bases and J 1 base, with 10 bases left between them. This CDR3 region has 14 residues. Germline V CDR1 and CDR2: SGHVS, FQNEAQ. CDR3 protein: CASSSGARNTEAFF. CDR3 coding DNA: TGTGCCAGCAGCTCAGGGGCGAGGAACACTGAAGCTTTCTTT.

The chain couples TRBV7-2 to TRBJ2-7; a possible D gene is TRBD2 (6 bases). Germline assignment: CDR1 SGHTA and CDR2 FQGNSA. The CDR3 is made up of 15 amino acids. Trimming left V 3 bases short and J 3 bases short, with 15 bases between. CDR3 protein: CASSFGLANNYEQYF. In nucleotides, the CDR3 is TGTGCCAGCAGCTTTGGCCTAGCGAATAACTACGAGCAGTACTTC.

The rearrangement joins TRBV7-6 to TRBJ2-1; 7 nucleotides match TRBD1. The CDR3 extends over 12 amino acids. V lost 6 bases to trimming and J lost 7 bases; unmatched junction nucleotides: 3. Looked up from germline, CDR1 is SGHVS and CDR2 is FNYEAQ. CDR3 protein: CASRGGQNEQFF. CDR3 DNA: TGTGCCAGCAGAGGGGGACAGAATGAGCAGTTCTTC.

The chain has TRBV10-2 and TRBJ2-7; TRBD2 aligns across 9 bases. CDR3 length equals 14 residues. CDR1 and CDR2 from the germline V gene are WSHSY and SAAADI. With V trimmed by 2 bases and J by 4 bases, 3 bases remained unmatched. The CDR3 DNA reads as TGCGCCAGCAGTGAGCTAGCGGGAAATTACGAGCAGTACTTC. Protein: CASSELAGNYEQYF.

The V call is TRBV19, the J call TRBJ2-7; 8 bases fit TRBD2. Per germline, CDR1 LNHDA and CDR2 SQIVND (reference sequence). Trimming took 3 bases from V and 7 from J; bases not matched to a gene: 11. The CDR3 has 15 amino acids. The CDR3 is CASSIAGTSYVEQYF. As DNA, the CDR3 is TGTGCCAGTAGTATCGCCGGGACTAGTTACGTTGAGCAGTACTTC.

V gene TRBV7-9 combines with J gene TRBJ1-1; possibly TRBD1 for D (5 bases). This CDR3 region has 15 residues. From germline, CDR1 is SEHNR and CDR2 FQNEAQ (reference sequence). With 1 base removed from V and 4 bases from J, the gap between germline ends came to 13 bases. The DNA for the CDR3 is TGTGCCAGCAGCTTAGTGGCAGGGATAAGCACTGAAGCTTTCTTT. This codes for CASSLVAGISTEAFF.

The rearrangement joins TRBV11-2 to TRBJ2-1; TRBD1 might be the D (6 bases). Looked up from germline, CDR1 is SGHAT and CDR2 is FQNNGV. V was shortened by 4 bases and J by 3 bases, with 13 bases between the two germline ends. The length of the CDR3 is 15 residues. CDR3 coding DNA: TGTGCCAGCAGCTCATACAGGGTTAACTACAATGAGCAGTTCTTC. Translation: CASSSYRVNYNEQFF.

The genes are TRBV6-6 and TRBJ2-7, with D hard to call. CDR3 length equals 14 residues. Germline-derived CDR1 and CDR2 are MNHNY and SVGAGI (reference sequence). Between the trimmed V and J ends, which lost 0 bases and 0 bases, there was a span of 6 bases. CDR3 in DNA: TGTGCCAGCAGTTACTCGGGTTACTCCTACGAGCAGTACTTC. It encodes CASSYSGYSYEQYF.

The V and J genes are TRBV19 and TRBJ2-7; D is perhaps TRBD2 (7 bases). Trimming left V 6 bases short and J 3 bases short, with 12 bases between. This CDR3 is built from 13 residues. Germline V gives CDR1 LNHDA, CDR2 SQIVND (reference sequence). CDR3 sequence: CASSEGGGYEQYF. For the CDR3, the DNA is TGTGCCAGTAGCGAGGGGGGGGGCTACGAGCAGTACTTC.

On this clone itself: Other nucleotide sequences from this sample produce the same CDR3. V is TRBV4-1 and J is TRBJ2-7, with D perhaps matching TRBD2 (5 bases). Trimming removed 0 bases at V and 1 base at J, with 10 bases between. CDR1 MGHRA and CDR2 YSYEKL come from the germline V gene. There are 15 residues in the CDR3. The DNA of the CDR3 is TGCGCCAGCAGCCAAGATTTGGGAGTTTCCTACGAGCAGTACTTC. Protein product: CASSQDLGVSYEQYF.

The V and J genes are TRBV9 and TRBJ2-3; 10 nucleotides match TRBD2. Germline lookup yields CDR1 SGDLS and CDR2 YYNGEE. This CDR3 region has 16 residues. V was pared by 3 bases and J by 0 bases, with 4 bases of the junction left unmatched. CDR3 coding DNA: TGTGCCAGCAGCGACGGACTAGCGGTTAGCACAGATACGCAGTATTTT. Its translation is CASSDGLAVSTDTQYF.

The V and J genes are TRBV11-3 and TRBJ2-1, with D perhaps matching TRBD2 (5 bases). Trimming took off 6 bases at V and 7 bases at J, with 10 bases between the two ends. CDR1 SGHNT and CDR2 YENEEA come from the germline V gene. The CDR3 has 12 amino acids. Here the CDR3 reads CASSTPGNEQFF. The CDR3 DNA follows: TGTGCCAGCAGTACACCGGGGAATGAGCAGTTCTTC.

The rearrangement links TRBV15 to TRBJ1-3; D ambiguous. The CDR3 covers 16 residues. V lost 0 bases and J lost 8, with 17 bases in between. Looked up from germline, CDR1 is LNHNV and CDR2 is YYDKDF (reference sequence). CDR3 DNA sequence: TGTGCCACCAGCAGAGACCCTCGGATTTCGAGTGACACCATATATTTT. Its translation: CATSRDPRISSDTIYF. Supplemented by reference TRBV15 and TRBJ1-3, the full variable domain reads DAMVIQNPRYQVTQFGKPVTLSCSQTLNHNVMYWYQQKSSQAPKLLFHYYDKDFNNEADTPDNFQSRRPNTSFCFLDIRSPGLGDTAMYLCATSRDPRISSDTIYFGEGSWLTVV.

The V call is TRBV9, the J call TRBJ1-3, with unresolved D. Trimming shortened V by 3 bases and J by 4 bases, and 17 bases separated the two germline ends. The CDR3 totals 16 residues. Germline V gene data show CDR1 as SGDLS and CDR2 as YYNGEE. The CDR3 DNA reads TGTGCCAGCAGCGGTGGCGGCTATTTGGGCGGAAACACCATATATTTT. Its translation is CASSGGGYLGGNTIYF. The variable domain in full, with the rest retrieved from reference TRBV9 and TRBJ1-3, is DSGVTQTPKHLITATGQRVTLRCSPRSGDLSVYWYQQSLDQGLQFLIQYYNGEERAKGNILERFSAQQFPDLHSELNLSSLELGDSALYFCASSGGGYLGGNTIYFGEGSWLTVV.

The chain is built from TRBV27 and TRBJ2-7, with D tentatively TRBD2 (5 bases). The CDR3 extends over 11 amino acids. Trimming took off 6 bases at V and 5 bases at J, with 8 bases between the two ends. CDR1 MNHEY and CDR2 SMNVEV come from the germline V gene (reference sequence). The CDR3 is CASSVANEQYF. The CDR3 DNA reads TGTGCCAGCAGCGTAGCGAACGAGCAGTACTTC.

CDR3 in DNA: TGTGCCAGCAGGGAAGGCAATGAGCAGTTCTTC. As protein: CASREGNEQFF. This sequence joins TRBV27 and TRBJ2-1; D remains ambiguous. V was clipped by 6 bases and J by 6 bases, with 6 bases between them. This CDR3 has 11 residues. CDR1 MNHEY and CDR2 SMNVEV come from the germline V gene (reference sequence).

The V gene is TRBV6-1, the J gene TRBJ1-5; D uncertain. This CDR3 region has 13 residues. Deletions cut 2 bases from V and 9 bases from J, with 11 bases between. CDR1 and CDR2 from the germline V gene are MNHNS and SASEGT. DNA of the CDR3: TGTGCCAGCAGTGAAAATCAGCCAGGGCCCCAGCATTTT. Amino acids: CASSENQPGPQHF.

This chain joins TRBV4-3 and TRBJ2-7; perhaps TRBD2 as D (5 bases). CDR3 size: 14 residues. Germline V lookup: CDR1 LGHNA, CDR2 YSLEER. The V end lost 3 bases, the J end lost 0 bases, and 9 bases lay between the germline ends. The CDR3, as DNA: TGCGCCAGCAGCCAGGACTTCAGCTCCTACGAGCAGTACTTC. Protein product: CASSQDFSSYEQYF.